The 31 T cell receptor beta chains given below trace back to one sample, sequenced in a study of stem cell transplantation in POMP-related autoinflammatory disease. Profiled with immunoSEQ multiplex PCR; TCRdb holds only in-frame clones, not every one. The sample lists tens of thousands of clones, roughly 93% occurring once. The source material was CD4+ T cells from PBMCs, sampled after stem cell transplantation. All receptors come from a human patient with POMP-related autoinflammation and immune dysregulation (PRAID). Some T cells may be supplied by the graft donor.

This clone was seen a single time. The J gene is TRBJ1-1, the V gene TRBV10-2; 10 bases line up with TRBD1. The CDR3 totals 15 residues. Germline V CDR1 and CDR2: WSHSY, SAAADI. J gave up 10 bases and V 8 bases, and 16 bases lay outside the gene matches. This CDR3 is CASGGKAGTGVGAFF. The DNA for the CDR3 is TGCGCCAGCGGCGGAAAGGCCGGGACAGGGGTTGGAGCTTTCTTT.

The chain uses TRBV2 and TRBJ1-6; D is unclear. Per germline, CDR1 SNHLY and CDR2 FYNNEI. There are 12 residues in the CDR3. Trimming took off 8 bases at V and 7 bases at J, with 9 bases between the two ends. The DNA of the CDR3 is TGTGCCAGCGACGGAAGGAATTCACCCCTCCACTTT. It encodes CASDGRNSPLHF.

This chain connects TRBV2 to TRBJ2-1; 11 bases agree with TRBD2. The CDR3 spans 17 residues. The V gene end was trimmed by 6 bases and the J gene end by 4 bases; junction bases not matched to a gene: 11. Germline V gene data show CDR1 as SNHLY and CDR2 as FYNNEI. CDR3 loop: CASSAQEGTSGYNEQFF. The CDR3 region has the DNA TGTGCCAGCAGCGCACAGGAGGGGACTAGCGGTTACAATGAGCAGTTCTTC.

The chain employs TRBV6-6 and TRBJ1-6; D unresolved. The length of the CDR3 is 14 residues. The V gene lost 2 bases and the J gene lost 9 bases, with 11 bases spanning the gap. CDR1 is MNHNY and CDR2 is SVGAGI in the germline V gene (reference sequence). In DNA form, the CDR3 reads TGTGCCAGCAGTTACCTGGACCGGGGTTCACCCCTCCACTTT. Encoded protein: CASSYLDRGSPLHF.

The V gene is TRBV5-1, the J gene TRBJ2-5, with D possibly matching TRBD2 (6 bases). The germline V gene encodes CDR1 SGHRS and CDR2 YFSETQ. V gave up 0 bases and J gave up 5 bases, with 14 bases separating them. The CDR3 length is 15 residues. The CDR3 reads CASSLETGVRETQYF. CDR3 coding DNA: TGCGCCAGCAGCTTGGAGACGGGAGTGCGGGAGACCCAGTACTTC.

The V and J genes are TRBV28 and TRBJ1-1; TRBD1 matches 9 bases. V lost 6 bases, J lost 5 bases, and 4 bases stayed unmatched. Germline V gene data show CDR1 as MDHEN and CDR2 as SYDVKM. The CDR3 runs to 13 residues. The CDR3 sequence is CASSPQGATEAFF. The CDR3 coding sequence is TGTGCCAGCAGCCCACAGGGGGCGACTGAAGCTTTCTTT.

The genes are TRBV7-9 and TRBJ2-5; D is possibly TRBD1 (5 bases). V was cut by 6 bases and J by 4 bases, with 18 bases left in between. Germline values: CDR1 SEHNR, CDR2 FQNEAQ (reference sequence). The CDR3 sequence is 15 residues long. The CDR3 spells CASSLTVAKRETQYF. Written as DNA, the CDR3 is TGTGCCAGCAGTTTGACAGTGGCTAAGAGAGAGACCCAGTACTTC.

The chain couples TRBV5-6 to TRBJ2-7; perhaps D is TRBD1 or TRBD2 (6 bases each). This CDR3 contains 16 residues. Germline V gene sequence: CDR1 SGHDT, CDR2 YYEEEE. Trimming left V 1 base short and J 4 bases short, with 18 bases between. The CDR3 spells CASSLLEGGGSYEQYV. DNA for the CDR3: TGTGCCAGCAGCTTGTTGGAGGGGGGAGGTTCTTACGAGCAGTACGTC.

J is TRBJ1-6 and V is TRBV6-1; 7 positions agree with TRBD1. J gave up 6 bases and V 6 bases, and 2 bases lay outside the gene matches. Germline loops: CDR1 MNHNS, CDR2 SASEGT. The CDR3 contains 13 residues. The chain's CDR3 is CASRGQVNSPLHF. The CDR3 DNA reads TGTGCCAGCAGAGGACAGGTTAATTCACCCCTCCACTTT.

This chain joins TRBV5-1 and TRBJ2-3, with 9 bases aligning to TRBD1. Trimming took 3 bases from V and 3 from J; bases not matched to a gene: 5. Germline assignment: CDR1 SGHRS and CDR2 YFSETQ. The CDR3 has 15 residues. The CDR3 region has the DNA TGCGCCAGCAGCTGGGGTGGACAGGGGACAGATACGCAGTATTTT. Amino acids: CASSWGGQGTDTQYF.

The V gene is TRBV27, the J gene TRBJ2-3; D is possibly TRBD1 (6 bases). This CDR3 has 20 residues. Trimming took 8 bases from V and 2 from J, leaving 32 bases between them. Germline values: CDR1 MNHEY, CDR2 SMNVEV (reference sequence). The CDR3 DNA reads TGTGCCAGCTTACAGGGTCACAGATACGCAGTAAACAGGGTCACAGATACGCAGTATTTT. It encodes CASLQGHRYAVNRVTDTQYF.

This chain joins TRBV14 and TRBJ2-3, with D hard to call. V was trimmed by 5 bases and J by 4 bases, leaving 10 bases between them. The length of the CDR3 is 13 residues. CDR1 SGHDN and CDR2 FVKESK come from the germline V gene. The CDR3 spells CASSVVFPDTQYF. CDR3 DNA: TGTGCCAGCAGCGTGGTTTTCCCAGATACGCAGTATTTT.

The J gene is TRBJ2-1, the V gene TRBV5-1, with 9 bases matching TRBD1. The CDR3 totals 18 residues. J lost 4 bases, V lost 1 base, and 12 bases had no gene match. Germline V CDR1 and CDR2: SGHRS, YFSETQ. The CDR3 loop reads CASSLSQGAVSGYNEQFF. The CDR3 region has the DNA TGCGCCAGCAGCTTGTCACAGGGGGCGGTAAGTGGGTACAATGAGCAGTTCTTC.

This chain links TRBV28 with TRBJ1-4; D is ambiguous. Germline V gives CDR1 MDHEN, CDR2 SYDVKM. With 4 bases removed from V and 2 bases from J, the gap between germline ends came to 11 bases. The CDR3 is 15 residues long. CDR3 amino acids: CASSWGVRTNEKLFF. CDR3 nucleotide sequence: TGTGCCAGCAGTTGGGGTGTAAGGACTAATGAAAAACTGTTTTTT. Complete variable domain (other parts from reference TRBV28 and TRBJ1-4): DVKVTQSSRYLVKRTGEKVFLECVQDMDHENMFWYRQDPGLGLRLIYFSYDVKMKEKGDIPEGYSVSREKKERFSLILESASTNQTSMYLCASSWGVRTNEKLFFGSGTQLSVL.

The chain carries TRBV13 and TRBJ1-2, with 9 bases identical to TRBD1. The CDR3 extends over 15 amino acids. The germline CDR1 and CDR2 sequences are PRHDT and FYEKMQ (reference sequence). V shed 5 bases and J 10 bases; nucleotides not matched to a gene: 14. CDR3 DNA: TGTGCCAGCAGCCCAAAAAGGGGACAGGGAGGGCTCTACACCTTC. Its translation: CASSPKRGQGGLYTF.

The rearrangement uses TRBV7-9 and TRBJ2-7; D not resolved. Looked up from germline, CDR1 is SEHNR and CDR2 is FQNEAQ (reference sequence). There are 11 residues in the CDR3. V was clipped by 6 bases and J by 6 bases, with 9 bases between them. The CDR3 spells CASRTGLEQYF. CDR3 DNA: TGTGCCAGCAGAACGGGCCTCGAGCAGTACTTC.

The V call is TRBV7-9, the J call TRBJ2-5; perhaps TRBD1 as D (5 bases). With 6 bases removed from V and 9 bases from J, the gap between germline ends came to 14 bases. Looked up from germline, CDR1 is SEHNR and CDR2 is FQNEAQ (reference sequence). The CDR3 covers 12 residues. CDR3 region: CASSQGDRAQYF. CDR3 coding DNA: TGTGCCAGCAGTCAAGGGGATAGGGCCCAGTACTTC. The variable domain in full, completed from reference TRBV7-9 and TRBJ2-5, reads DTGVSQNPRHKITKRGQNVTFRCDPISEHNRLYWYRQTLGQGPEFLTYFQNEAQLEKSRLLSDRFSAERPKGSFSTLEIQRTEQGDSAMYLCASSQGDRAQYFGPGTRLLVL.

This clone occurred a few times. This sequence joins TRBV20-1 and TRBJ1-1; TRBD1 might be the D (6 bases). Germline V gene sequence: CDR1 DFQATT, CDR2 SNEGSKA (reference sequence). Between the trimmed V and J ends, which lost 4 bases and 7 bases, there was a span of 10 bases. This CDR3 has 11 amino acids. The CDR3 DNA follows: TGCAGTGCTAACAGGGCCTATGAAGCTTTCTTT. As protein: CSANRAYEAFF.

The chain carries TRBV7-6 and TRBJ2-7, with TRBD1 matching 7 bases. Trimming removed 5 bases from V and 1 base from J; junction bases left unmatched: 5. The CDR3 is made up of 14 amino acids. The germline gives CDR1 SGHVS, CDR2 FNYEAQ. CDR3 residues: CASSPPGQSYEQYF. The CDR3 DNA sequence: TGTGCCAGCAGCCCACCGGGACAGTCCTACGAGCAGTACTTC. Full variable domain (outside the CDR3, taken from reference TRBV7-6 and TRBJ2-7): GAGVSQSPRYKVTKRGQDVALRCDPISGHVSLYWYRQALGQGPEFLTYFNYEAQQDKSGLPNDRFSAERPEGSISTLTIQRTEQRDSAMYRCASSPPGQSYEQYFGPGTRLTVT.

The CDR3 DNA sequence: TGTGCCAGCACTGGGGATCTCTCCTACAATGAGCAGTTCTTC. Translating it yields CASTGDLSYNEQFF. The rearrangement joins TRBV6-5 to TRBJ2-1; D ambiguous. The CDR3 loop spans 14 amino acids. Germline loops: CDR1 MNHEY, CDR2 SVGAGI. Trimming shortened V by 7 bases and J by 0 bases, and 10 bases separated the two germline ends.

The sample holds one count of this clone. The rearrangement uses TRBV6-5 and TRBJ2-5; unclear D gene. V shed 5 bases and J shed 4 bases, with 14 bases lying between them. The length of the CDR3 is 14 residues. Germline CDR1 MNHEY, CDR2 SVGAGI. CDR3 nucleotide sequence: TGTGCCAGCAGTCGGTTGACCGGTCGAGAGACCCAGTACTTC. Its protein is CASSRLTGRETQYF.

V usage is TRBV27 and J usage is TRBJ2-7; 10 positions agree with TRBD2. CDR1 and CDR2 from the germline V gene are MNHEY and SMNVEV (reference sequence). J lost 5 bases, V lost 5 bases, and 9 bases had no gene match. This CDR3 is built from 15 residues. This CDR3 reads CASSPSSGSFHEQYF. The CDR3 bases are TGTGCCAGCAGTCCCTCTAGCGGGAGTTTTCACGAGCAGTACTTC.

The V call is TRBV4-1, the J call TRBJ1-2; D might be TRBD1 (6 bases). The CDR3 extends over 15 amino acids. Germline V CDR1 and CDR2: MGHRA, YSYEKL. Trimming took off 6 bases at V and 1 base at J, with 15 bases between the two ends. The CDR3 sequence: CASSHLWDINYGYTF. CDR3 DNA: TGCGCCAGCAGTCATCTATGGGACATTAACTATGGCTACACCTTC.

Here the CDR3 reads CASSQALQGLTTEAFF. CDR3 coding DNA: TGCGCCAGCAGCCAAGCCTTACAGGGCCTGACCACTGAAGCTTTCTTT. This sequence joins TRBV4-1 and TRBJ1-1, with D possibly matching TRBD1 (6 bases). This CDR3 has 16 amino acids. Trimming took 1 base from V and 4 from J, leaving 16 bases between them. Germline V gene data show CDR1 as MGHRA and CDR2 as YSYEKL.

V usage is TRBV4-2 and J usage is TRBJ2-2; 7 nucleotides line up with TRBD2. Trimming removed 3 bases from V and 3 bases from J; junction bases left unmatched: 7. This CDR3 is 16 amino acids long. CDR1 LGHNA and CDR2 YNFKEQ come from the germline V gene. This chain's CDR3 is CASSHYPGGDTGELFF. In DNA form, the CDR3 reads TGTGCCAGCAGCCACTACCCTGGGGGGGACACCGGGGAGCTGTTTTTT.

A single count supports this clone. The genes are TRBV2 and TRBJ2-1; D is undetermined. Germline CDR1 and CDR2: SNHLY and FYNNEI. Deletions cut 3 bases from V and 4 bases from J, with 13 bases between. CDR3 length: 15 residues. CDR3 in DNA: TGTGCCAGCAGTGAGTGGGCGATCGGGTACAATGAGCAGTTCTTC. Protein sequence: CASSEWAIGYNEQFF.

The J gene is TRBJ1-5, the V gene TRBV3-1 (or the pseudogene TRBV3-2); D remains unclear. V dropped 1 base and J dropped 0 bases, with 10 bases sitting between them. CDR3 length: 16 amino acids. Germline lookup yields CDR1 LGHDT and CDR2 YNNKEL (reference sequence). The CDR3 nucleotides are TGTGCCAGCAGCCAAGGGTATGATTATAGCAATCAGCCCCAGCATTTT. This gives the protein CASSQGYDYSNQPQHF.

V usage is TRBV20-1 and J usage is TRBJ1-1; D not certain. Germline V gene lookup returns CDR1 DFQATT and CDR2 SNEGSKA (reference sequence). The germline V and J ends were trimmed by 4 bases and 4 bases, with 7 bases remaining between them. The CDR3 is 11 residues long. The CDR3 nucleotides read TGCAGTGCTAAAGACATCACTGAAGCTTTCTTT. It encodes CSAKDITEAFF.

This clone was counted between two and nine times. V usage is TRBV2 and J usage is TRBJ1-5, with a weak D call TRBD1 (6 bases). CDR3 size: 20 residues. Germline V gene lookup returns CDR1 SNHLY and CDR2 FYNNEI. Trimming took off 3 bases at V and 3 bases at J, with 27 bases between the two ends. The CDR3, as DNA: TGTGCCAGCAGTGAGCCTAAAAACAGGGAGAGGGCCCCGCCCAATCAGCCCCAGCATTTT. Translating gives CASSEPKNRERAPPNQPQHF. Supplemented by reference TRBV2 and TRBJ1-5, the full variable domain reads EPEVTQTPSHQVTQMGQEVILRCVPISNHLYFYWYRQILGQKVEFLVSFYNNEISEKSEIFDDQFSVERPDGSNFTLKIRSTKLEDSAMYFCASSEPKNRERAPPNQPQHFGDGTRLSIL.

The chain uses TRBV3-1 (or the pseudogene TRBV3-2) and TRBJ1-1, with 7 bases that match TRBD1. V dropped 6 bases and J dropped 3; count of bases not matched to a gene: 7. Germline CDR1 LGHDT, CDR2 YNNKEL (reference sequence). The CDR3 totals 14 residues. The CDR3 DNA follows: TGTGCCAGCAGGGGGACAGAGTCGGACACTGAAGCTTTCTTT. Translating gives CASRGTESDTEAFF.

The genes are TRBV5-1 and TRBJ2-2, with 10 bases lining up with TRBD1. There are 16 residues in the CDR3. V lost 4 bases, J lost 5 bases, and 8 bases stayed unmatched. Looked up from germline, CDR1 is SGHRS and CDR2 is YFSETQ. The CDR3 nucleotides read TGCGCCAGCAGCCCTTACCCGGACAGGGGGACCGGGGAGCTGTTTTTT. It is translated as CASSPYPDRGTGELFF.